Below are 7 T cell receptor beta chains sequenced from a single sample in a study of T-cell reconstitution after alpha-beta-depleted transplantation in children. Construction of the TCRbeta library involved unique molecular identifiers. One entry per CDR3 protein, called by TCRdb with MiXCR from the PCR reads. The sample lists around 240,000 distinct CDR3 sequences; just under 8.5% were seen once. The sequencing used PBMCs, mostly from graft donor cells, collected 180 days after TCRalphabeta/CD19-depleted stem cell transplant. All receptors derive from a male patient younger than 18 who had a stem cell transplant for acute lymphoblastic leukemia, so the T cells may come from the graft donor.

This clonotype was recorded a few times. The chain uses TRBV5-4 and TRBJ2-5, with 9 nucleotides matching TRBD1. The CDR3 length is 15 residues. V shed 4 bases, J shed 1 base, and the junction held 5 bases outside the gene matches. Looked up from germline, CDR1 is SGHNT and CDR2 is YYREEE (reference sequence). The CDR3 loop reads CASSEGQGPQETQYF. For the CDR3, the DNA is TGTGCCAGCAGCGAGGGACAGGGCCCCCAAGAGACCCAGTACTTC.

There are many counts of this clonotype. This chain joins TRBV5-1 and TRBJ1-4, with 8 bases that match TRBD1. The J segment lost 0 bases and the V segment lost 2 bases, leaving 6 bases of the junction unmatched. This CDR3 is built from 17 residues. Germline CDR1 and CDR2: SGHRS and YFSETQ. CDR3 in amino acids: CASSLTGGTPTNEKLFF. CDR3 DNA: TGCGCCAGCAGCTTAACAGGGGGTACCCCAACTAATGAAAAACTGTTTTTT.

This clonotype was detected ten times or more. This chain joins TRBV7-6 and TRBJ1-2, with D hard to call. Trimming shortened V by 1 base and J by 3 bases, and 6 bases separated the two germline ends. The CDR3 extends over 13 amino acids. Germline CDR1 is SGHVS and CDR2 is FNYEAQ. CDR3 DNA sequence: TGTGCCAGCAGCTTAGACCGGTACTATGGCTACACCTTC. It specifies CASSLDRYYGYTF.

This clonotype was detected ten times or more. V is TRBV3-1 and J is TRBJ2-7, with D unresolved. This CDR3 spans 13 amino acids. Trimming left V 1 base short and J 3 bases short, with 7 bases between. Germline V CDR1 and CDR2: LGHDT, YNNKEL (reference sequence). CDR3 in DNA: TGTGCCAGCAGCCAAGGATATGTCTACGAGCAGTACTTC. It translates to CASSQGYVYEQYF.

This clonotype was recorded a few times. J is TRBJ2-3 and V is TRBV9; 8 positions agree with TRBD1. The CDR3 sequence is 16 residues long. Trimming cost V 3 bases and J 0 bases; bases outside gene matches: 6. Germline assignment: CDR1 SGDLS and CDR2 YYNGEE. CDR3 residues: CASSDNRGESTDTQYF. CDR3 bases: TGTGCCAGCAGCGACAACAGGGGGGAGAGCACAGATACGCAGTATTTT.

This clonotype has at least ten counts. V usage is TRBV10-3 and J usage is TRBJ2-5, with a weak D call TRBD1 (5 bases). V was cut by 2 bases and J by 2 bases, with 6 bases left in between. The CDR3 spans 13 residues. Germline lookup yields CDR1 ENHRY and CDR2 SYGVKD. DNA of the CDR3: TGTGCCATCAGTGAGAGGGGACAAGAGACCCAGTACTTC. It encodes CAISERGQETQYF.

The rearrangement uses TRBV7-6 and TRBJ2-3; TRBD1 is a possible D gene (6 bases). CDR3 size: 12 residues. The ends were cut back, 5 bases at V and 6 bases at J, with 9 bases in the middle. Germline CDR1 reads SGHVS; CDR2 reads FNYEAQ. The DNA for the CDR3 is TGTGCCAGCAGCCACCAGGGGGATACGCAGTATTTT. This gives the protein CASSHQGDTQYF.